This TCR beta chain was observed in a study of cytomegalovirus exposure and HLA in healthy donors. Germline V gene lookup returns CDR1 GTSNPN and CDR2 SVGIG (reference sequence). V shed 0 bases and J shed 4 bases, with 9 bases lying between them. This CDR3 is 13 amino acids long. Assay used: immunoSEQ multiplex PCR; TCRdb lists only in-frame clones, some missing. The sample consists of some 260,000 clones, less than 90% of them appearing once. Sequenced input: PBMCs. The origin of this receptor is a young man in good health and CMV-seropositive. The chain combines TRBV30 with TRBJ2-5, with D possibly being TRBD1 (5 bases). For the CDR3, the DNA is TGTGCCTGGAGTGTAGGAAGGGGAGAGACCCAGTACTTC. This sequence encodes CAWSVGRGETQYF.